Below, 16 T cell receptor beta chains from the same sample are listed, as sequenced in a study of T cell responses to AZD1222 COVID-19 vaccine. Clones were sequenced by immunoSEQ multiplex PCR, and TCRdb holds only the in-frame ones, with some missing. The sample lists roughly 100,000 clones, more than 85% occurring once. Sequenced material: peripheral blood, taken on day 0 of AZD1222 vaccination. The receptor source for this set is an adult in good health.

The chain couples TRBV3-1 (or the pseudogene TRBV3-2) to TRBJ2-7; D may match TRBD1 or TRBD2 (5 bases each). The germline gives CDR1 LGHDT, CDR2 YNNKEL (reference sequence). Trimming took 4 bases from V and 0 from J, leaving 10 bases between them. The CDR3 consists of 14 residues. CDR3: CASSLGRNSYEQYF. Written as DNA, the CDR3 is TGTGCCAGCAGCCTGGGACGGAACTCCTACGAGCAGTACTTC.

V usage is TRBV4-2 and J usage is TRBJ1-5, with 9 bases that match TRBD1. Germline V gene data show CDR1 as LGHNA and CDR2 as YNFKEQ. The length of the CDR3 is 18 residues. V shed 3 bases, J shed 2 bases, and the junction held 11 bases outside the gene matches. The CDR3 protein is CASSQNLDRGEGNQPQHF. In DNA, the CDR3 is TGTGCCAGCAGCCAGAATCTGGACAGGGGAGAAGGCAATCAGCCCCAGCATTTT.

This sequence joins TRBV5-6 and TRBJ2-2; D unresolved. CDR3 size: 14 residues. CDR1 SGHDT and CDR2 YYEEEE come from the germline V gene. Trimming removed 2 bases from V and 4 bases from J, with 9 bases in between. The CDR3 spells CASSFFRSTGELFF. The DNA of the CDR3 is TGTGCCAGCAGCTTCTTCAGGTCCACCGGGGAGCTGTTTTTT. The full variable domain, its missing parts supplied by reference TRBV5-6 and TRBJ2-2, is DAGVTQSPTHLIKTRGQQVTLRCSPKSGHDTVSWYQQALGQGPQFIFQYYEEEERQRGNFPDRFSGHQFPNYSSELNVNALLLGDSALYLCASSFFRSTGELFFGEGSRLTVL.

The genes are TRBV5-1 and TRBJ2-7; D not certain. This CDR3 is 13 amino acids long. The V end lost 1 base, the J end lost 3 bases, and 8 bases lay between the germline ends. Germline V CDR1 and CDR2: SGHRS, YFSETQ. This chain's CDR3 is CASSLRRSYEQYF. The DNA for the CDR3 is TGCGCCAGCAGCTTGAGACGGAGCTACGAGCAGTACTTC.

The chain has TRBV9 and TRBJ2-2; D is possibly TRBD1 (5 bases). The germline V gene has CDR1 SGDLS and CDR2 YYNGEE. There are 18 residues in the CDR3. V lost 1 base to trimming and J lost 5 bases, with 21 bases between them. CDR3 coding DNA: TGTGCCAGCAGCGTATTGGGCCAGGGTGGTTCGTTGACCGGGGAGCTGTTTTTT. Translation: CASSVLGQGGSLTGELFF.

This rearrangement joins TRBV7-8 to TRBJ1-4, with D uncertain. Trimming removed 0 bases at V and 10 bases at J, with 15 bases between. The CDR3 spans 15 residues. Looked up from germline, CDR1 is SGHVS and CDR2 is FQNEAQ. The CDR3, as DNA: TGTGCCAGCAGCTTAGCGCTCGTTCCGGAAGGAAAACTGTTTTTT. It yields the protein CASSLALVPEGKLFF. Combining the CDR3 with reference TRBV7-8 and TRBJ1-4 gives the whole variable domain GAGVSQSPRYKVAKRGQDVALRCDPISGHVSLFWYQQALGQGPEFLTYFQNEAQLDKSGLPSDRFFAERPEGSVSTLKIQRTQQEDSAVYLCASSLALVPEGKLFFGSGTQLSVL.

This chain uses TRBV7-2 with TRBJ2-3, with 11 positions matching TRBD2. The CDR3 runs to 16 residues. Germline CDR1 SGHTA, CDR2 FQGNSA. V shed 3 bases and J 4 bases; nucleotides not matched to a gene: 6. CDR3 in amino acids: CASSFSGGASPDTQYF. CDR3 bases: TGTGCCAGCAGCTTTAGCGGGGGGGCATCTCCAGATACGCAGTATTTT.

This clone was detected only once. The genes are TRBV28 and TRBJ2-7, with TRBD2 as a possible D gene (5 bases). CDR1 and CDR2 (germline): MDHEN, SYDVKM. This CDR3 region has 17 residues. Trimming shortened V by 4 bases and J by 2 bases, and 21 bases separated the two germline ends. CDR3 DNA: TGTGCCAGCAGTTCTCCTGGGCGGGCCACTATTCCCTACGAGCAGTACTTC. Its translation is CASSSPGRATIPYEQYF.

The chain joins TRBV5-1 to TRBJ2-5, with 8 positions matching TRBD1. Germline V gene sequence: CDR1 SGHRS, CDR2 YFSETQ. J was trimmed by 5 bases and V by 0 bases; bases with no gene match: 6. This CDR3 spans 15 amino acids. The CDR3 DNA reads TGCGCCAGCAGCTTGGTCGCAGGGGGCTACGAGACCCAGTACTTC. Translated: CASSLVAGGYETQYF.

J is TRBJ1-2 and V is TRBV7-9; unclear D gene. Between the trimmed V and J ends, which lost 1 base and 4 bases, there was a span of 10 bases. This CDR3 is built from 14 residues. Germline lookup yields CDR1 SEHNR and CDR2 FQNEAQ (reference sequence). The CDR3 here is CASSLGSEPYGYTF. As DNA, the CDR3 is TGTGCCAGCAGCTTAGGGTCAGAACCCTATGGCTACACCTTC.

CDR3 coding DNA: TGCGCCAGCAGCTTGGGGAACACCGGGGAGCTGTTTTTT. Its protein product is CASSLGNTGELFF. This chain connects TRBV5-1 to TRBJ2-2; D unresolved. This CDR3 comprises 13 residues. V was shortened by 0 bases and J by 1 base, with 1 base between the two germline ends. Germline CDR1 reads SGHRS; CDR2 reads YFSETQ.

A remark on this clone: The same CDR3 is also encoded by other DNA sequences in this sample. This chain links TRBV5-1 with TRBJ2-5; the D gene is possibly TRBD2 (6 bases). The ends were cut back, 0 bases at V and 2 bases at J, with 8 bases in the middle. Germline CDR1 SGHRS, CDR2 YFSETQ. The CDR3 sequence is 14 residues long. Here the CDR3 reads CASSLGGVQETQYF. CDR3 sequence (DNA): TGCGCCAGCAGCTTGGGCGGGGTGCAAGAGACCCAGTACTTC. The full variable domain, in which reference TRBV5-1 and TRBJ2-5 provide the parts outside the CDR3, is KAGVTQTPRYLIKTRGQQVTLSCSPISGHRSVSWYQQTPGQGLQFLFEYFSETQRNKGNFPGRFSGRQFSNSRSEMNVSTLELGDSALYLCASSLGGVQETQYFGPGTRLLVL.

This clone was seen only once. The rearrangement uses TRBV7-2 and TRBJ2-5, with 9 bases fitting TRBD2. Germline V gene data show CDR1 as SGHTA and CDR2 as FQGNSA. The CDR3 sequence is 14 residues long. V gave up 7 bases and J gave up 1 base; unmatched junction bases: 4. The CDR3 loop reads CASTQRGAQETQYF. CDR3 nucleotides: TGTGCCAGCACCCAGCGGGGGGCCCAAGAGACCCAGTACTTC. Full variable domain (rest looked up from reference TRBV7-2 and TRBJ2-5): GAGVSQSPSNKVTEKGKDVELRCDPISGHTALYWYRQSLGQGLEFLIYFQGNSAPDKSGLPSDRFSAERTGGSVSTLTIQRTQQEDSAVYLCASTQRGAQETQYFGPGTRLLVL.

The CDR3 sequence is CASSLTGGTGELFF. The CDR3 DNA reads as TGTGCCAGCAGTTTGACAGGGGGTACCGGGGAGCTGTTTTTT. The chain carries TRBV6-2 or TRBV6-3 and TRBJ2-2, with 9 nucleotides matching TRBD1. The V gene's germline CDR1 is MNHEY and CDR2 SVGEGT. The junction had 2 bases not matched to a gene; V was cut back by 4 bases and J by 5 bases. The CDR3 spans 14 residues.

A few counts support this clone. The chain has TRBV11-3 and TRBJ2-2; D possibly corresponds to TRBD1 (6 bases). Per the germline V gene, CDR1 is SGHNT and CDR2 is YENEEA. The CDR3 length is 14 residues. With 4 bases removed from V and 7 bases from J, the gap between germline ends came to 13 bases. The CDR3 protein is CASSSTGIGGELFF. The CDR3 DNA reads as TGTGCCAGCAGCTCCACAGGGATCGGCGGGGAGCTGTTTTTT. Full variable domain (outside the CDR3, taken from reference TRBV11-3 and TRBJ2-2): EAGVVQSPRYKIIEKKQPVAFWCNPISGHNTLYWYLQNLGQGPELLIRYENEEAVDDSQLPKDRFSAERLKGVDSTLKIQPAELGDSAVYLCASSSTGIGGELFFGEGSRLTVL.

Only a few counts were recorded for this clone. The chain carries TRBV4-1 and TRBJ2-1, with D possibly matching TRBD2 (5 bases). This CDR3 is 16 amino acids long. The germline gives CDR1 MGHRA, CDR2 YSYEKL. Trimming stripped 0 bases from V and 7 bases from J, with 16 bases between. The CDR3 reads CASSQDWETQTNEQFF. The CDR3, as DNA: TGCGCCAGCAGCCAAGATTGGGAGACACAGACAAATGAGCAGTTCTTC.